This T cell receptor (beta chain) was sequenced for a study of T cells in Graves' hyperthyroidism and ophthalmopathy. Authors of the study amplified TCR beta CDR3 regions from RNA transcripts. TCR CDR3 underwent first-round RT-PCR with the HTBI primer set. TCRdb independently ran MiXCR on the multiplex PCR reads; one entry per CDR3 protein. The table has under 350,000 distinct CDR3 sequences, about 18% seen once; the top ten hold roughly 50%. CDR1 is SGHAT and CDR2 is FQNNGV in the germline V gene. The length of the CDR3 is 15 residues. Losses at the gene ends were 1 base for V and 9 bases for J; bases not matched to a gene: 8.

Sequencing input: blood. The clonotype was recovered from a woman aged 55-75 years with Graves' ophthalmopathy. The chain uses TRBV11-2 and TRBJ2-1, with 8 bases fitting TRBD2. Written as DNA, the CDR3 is TGTGCCAGCAGCTTAGGGTGGCGGGGGGCGATTGAGCAGTTCTTC. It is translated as CASSLGWRGAIEQFF.